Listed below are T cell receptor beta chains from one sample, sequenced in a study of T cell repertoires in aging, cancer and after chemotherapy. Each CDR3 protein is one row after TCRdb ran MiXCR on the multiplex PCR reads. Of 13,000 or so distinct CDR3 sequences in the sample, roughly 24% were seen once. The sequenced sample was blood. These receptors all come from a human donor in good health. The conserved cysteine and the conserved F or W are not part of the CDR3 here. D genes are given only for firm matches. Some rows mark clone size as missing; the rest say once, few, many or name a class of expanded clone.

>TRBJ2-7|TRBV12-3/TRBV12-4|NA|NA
ASSFGRGYEQY
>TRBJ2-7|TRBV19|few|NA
ASSRRGPTYEQY
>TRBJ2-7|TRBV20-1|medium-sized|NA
SARDQGGWEQY
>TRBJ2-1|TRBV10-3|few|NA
AISDGGSRNNEQF
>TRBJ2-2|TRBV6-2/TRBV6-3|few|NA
ASSYQVGELF
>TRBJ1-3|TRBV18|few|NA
ASSRDGAGNTIY
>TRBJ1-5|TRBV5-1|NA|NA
ASSWTINQPQH
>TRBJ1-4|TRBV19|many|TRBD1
ASGTGPEKLF
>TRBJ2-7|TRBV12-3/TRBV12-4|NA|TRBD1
ASSPGTEGTGFDEQY
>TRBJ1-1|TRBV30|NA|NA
AWKGVGTNTEAF
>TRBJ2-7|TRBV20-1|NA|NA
SAELQVYSYEQY
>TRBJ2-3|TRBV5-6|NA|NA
ASSPMWGNTDTQY
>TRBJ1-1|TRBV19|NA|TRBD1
ASSIWGTGNTEAF
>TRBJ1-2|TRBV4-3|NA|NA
ASSQGTLGRAVGGYT
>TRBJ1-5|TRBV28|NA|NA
ASSPRGQRDQPQH
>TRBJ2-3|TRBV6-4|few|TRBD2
ATTEQAGGPDTQY
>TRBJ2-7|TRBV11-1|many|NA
ASSLLGDEQY
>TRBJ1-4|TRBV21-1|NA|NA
ASSKSLGQTNEKLF
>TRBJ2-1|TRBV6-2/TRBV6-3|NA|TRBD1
ASKRGTGSVGEQF
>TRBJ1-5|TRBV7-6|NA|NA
AGRAGHRDQPQH
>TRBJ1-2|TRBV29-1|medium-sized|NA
SVATMGYT
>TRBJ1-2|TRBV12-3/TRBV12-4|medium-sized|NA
ASSPGPNGYGYT
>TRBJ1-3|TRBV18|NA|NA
ASSPRGTGNTIY
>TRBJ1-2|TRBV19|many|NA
ASSWGYGYT
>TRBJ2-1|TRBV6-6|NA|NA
ASSYNKEQF
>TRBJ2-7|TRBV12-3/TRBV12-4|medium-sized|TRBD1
ASSWDSYEQY
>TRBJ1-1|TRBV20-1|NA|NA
SAREGTANTEAF
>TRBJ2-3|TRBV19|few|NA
ASSIGRGITDTQY
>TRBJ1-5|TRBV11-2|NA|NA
ASSLGGSQPQH
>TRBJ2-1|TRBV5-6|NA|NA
ASSQWNEQF
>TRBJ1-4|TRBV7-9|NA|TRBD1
ASSPGQGTNEKLF
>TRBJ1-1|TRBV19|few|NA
ASSIAGAGGEAF
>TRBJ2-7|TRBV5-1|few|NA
ASSLDAQSTYEQY
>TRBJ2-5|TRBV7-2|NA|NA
ASSLTTTLYTQY
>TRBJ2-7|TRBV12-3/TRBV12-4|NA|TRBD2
ASRGTSGSYEQC
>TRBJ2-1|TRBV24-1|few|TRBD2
ATSDLSGEDEQF
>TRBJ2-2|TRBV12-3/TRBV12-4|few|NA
ASSWEGAGELF
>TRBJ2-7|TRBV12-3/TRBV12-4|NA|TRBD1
ASSRRTGVSEQY
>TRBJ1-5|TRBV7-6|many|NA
ASSLDHGPQH
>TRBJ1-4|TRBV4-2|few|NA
ASSQVERQTHEKLF
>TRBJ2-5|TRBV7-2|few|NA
ASNRGSETQY
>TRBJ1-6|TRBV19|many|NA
ASSIWGAESPLH
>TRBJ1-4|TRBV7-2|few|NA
ASSSTKEKLF
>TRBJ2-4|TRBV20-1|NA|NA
SARERGAPNIQY
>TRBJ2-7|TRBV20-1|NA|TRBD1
SARDGRQGASEQY
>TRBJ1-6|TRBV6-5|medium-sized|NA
ASSYGPGSSPLH
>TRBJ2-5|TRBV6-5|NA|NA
AISLSRVGQETQY
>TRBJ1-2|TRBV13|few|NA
ASSSGLGGYT
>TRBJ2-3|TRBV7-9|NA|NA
ASSPGTTLPTDTQY
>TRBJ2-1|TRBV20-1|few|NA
SARQGRLNEQF
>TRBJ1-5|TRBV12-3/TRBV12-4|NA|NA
ASSRRFSPAGSNQPQH
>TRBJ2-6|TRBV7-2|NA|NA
ASSRYSGANVLT
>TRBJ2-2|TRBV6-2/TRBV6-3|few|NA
ASSPLKMTSTGELF
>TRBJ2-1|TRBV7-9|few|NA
ASRRGGASYNEQF
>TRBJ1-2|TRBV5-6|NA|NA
ASSAVPYGYT
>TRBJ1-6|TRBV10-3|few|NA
AISESVTPNSPLH
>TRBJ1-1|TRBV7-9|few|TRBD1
ASSSLGQDGTEAF
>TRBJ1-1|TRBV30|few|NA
AWSVKQANTEAF
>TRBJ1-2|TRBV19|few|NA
ASNGGGMYGYT
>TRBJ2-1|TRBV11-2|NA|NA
ASTTFLEQF